Given below is one TCR beta chain in context. The antigen is unknown. The CDR3 consists of 13 residues. The germline V gene has CDR1 MNHNY and CDR2 SVGAGI (reference sequence). V was pared by 7 bases and J by 2 bases, with 12 bases between. These data belong to a study of cytomegalovirus exposure and HLA in healthy donors. Broader study findings: CMV serostatus stood as the only immune exposure information on hand. A later look showed TCR association rates differing by HLA locus, highest for DRB1 and lowest for HLA-C. Certain indistinguishable V segments, among them TRBV6-2 and TRBV6-3, were excluded. A highly shared variant cluster was judged a likely technical artifact.

The study ran its PCR with 60 Vbeta and 13 Jbeta primers. Some clones are missing from TCRdb's copy, which holds only in-frame ones; the method was immunoSEQ multiplex PCR. This sample yields some 110,000 clones, of which approximately 80% are seen a single time; more than 10% belongs to the top ten. The sequence derives from a woman aged 40 to 49 in good health and CMV-seropositive. The material sequenced was PBMCs. The V and J genes are TRBV6-6 and TRBJ2-7, with D possibly TRBD1 on 5 matching bases. The CDR3 protein is CASTEQGTYEQYF. CDR3 nucleotides: TGTGCCAGCACCGAGCAGGGCACCTACGAGCAGTACTTC.